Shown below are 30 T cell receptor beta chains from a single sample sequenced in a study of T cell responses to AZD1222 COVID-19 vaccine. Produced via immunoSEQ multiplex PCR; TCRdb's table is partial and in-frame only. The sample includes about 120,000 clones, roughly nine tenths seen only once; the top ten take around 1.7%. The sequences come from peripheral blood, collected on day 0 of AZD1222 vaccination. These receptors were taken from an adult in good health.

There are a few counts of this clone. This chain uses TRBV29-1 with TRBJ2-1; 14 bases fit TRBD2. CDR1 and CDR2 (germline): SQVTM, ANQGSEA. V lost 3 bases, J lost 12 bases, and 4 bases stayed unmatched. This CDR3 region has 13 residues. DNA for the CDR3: TGCAGCGTTGAGGGACTAGCGGGGGTTGTGCAGTTCTTC. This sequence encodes CSVEGLAGVVQFF.

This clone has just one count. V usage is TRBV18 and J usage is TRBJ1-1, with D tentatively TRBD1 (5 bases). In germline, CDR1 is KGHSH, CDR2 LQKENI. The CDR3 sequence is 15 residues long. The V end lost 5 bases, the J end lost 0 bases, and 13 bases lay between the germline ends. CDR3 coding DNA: TGTGCCAGCTCAAACCGGGACGGGTTGAACACTGAAGCTTTCTTT. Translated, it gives CASSNRDGLNTEAFF. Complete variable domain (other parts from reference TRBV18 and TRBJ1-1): NAGVMQNPRHLVRRRGQEARLRCSPMKGHSHVYWYRQLPEEGLKFMVYLQKENIIDESGMPKERFSAEFPKEGPSILRIQQVVRGDSAAYFCASSNRDGLNTEAFFGQGTRLTVV.

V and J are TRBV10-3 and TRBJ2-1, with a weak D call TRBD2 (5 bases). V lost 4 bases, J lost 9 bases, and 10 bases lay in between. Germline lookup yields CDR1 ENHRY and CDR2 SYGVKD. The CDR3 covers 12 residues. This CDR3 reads CAISASSGEQFF. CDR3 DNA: TGTGCCATCAGTGCCTCGAGCGGTGAGCAGTTCTTC.

The CDR3 coding sequence is TGTGCCAGCAGTTACTCATCGGGGGAAGGGCACTACGAGCAGTACGTC. It translates to CASSYSSGEGHYEQYV. This chain uses TRBV6-5 with TRBJ2-7; weak D call: TRBD2 (6 bases). CDR3 length equals 16 residues. The germline V gene has CDR1 MNHEY and CDR2 SVGAGI. V lost 0 bases, J lost 3 bases, and 15 bases lay in between.

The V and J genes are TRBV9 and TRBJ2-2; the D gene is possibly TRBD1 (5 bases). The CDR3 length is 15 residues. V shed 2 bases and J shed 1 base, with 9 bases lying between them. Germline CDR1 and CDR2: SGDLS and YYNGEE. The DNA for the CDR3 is TGTGCCAGCAGCGTTTCAACAGGGAACACCGGGGAGCTGTTTTTT. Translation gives CASSVSTGNTGELFF.

DNA of the CDR3: TGTGCCAGCAGCTTAGAGGCAGGGGGCGTCTCCTATAATTCACCCCTCCACTTT. It codes for CASSLEAGGVSYNSPLHF. The chain links TRBV7-2 to TRBJ1-6, with 8 bases lining up with TRBD1. This CDR3 spans 18 amino acids. The junction had 5 bases not matched to a gene; V was cut back by 1 base and J by 0 bases. CDR1 and CDR2 (germline): SGHTA, FQGNSA.

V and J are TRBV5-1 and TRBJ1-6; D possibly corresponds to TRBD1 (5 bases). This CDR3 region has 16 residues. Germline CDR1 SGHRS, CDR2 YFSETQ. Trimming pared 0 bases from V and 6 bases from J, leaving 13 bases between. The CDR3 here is CASSLVRGHSNSPLHF. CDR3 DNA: TGCGCCAGCAGCTTGGTTAGAGGACACAGTAATTCACCCCTCCACTTT.

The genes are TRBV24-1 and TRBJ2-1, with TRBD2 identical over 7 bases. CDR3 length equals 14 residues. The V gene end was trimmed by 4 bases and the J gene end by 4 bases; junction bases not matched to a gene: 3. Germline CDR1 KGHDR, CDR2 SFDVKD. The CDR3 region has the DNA TGTGCCACCAGTGAGGCTAGCGGTTACAATGAGCAGTTCTTC. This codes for CATSEASGYNEQFF.

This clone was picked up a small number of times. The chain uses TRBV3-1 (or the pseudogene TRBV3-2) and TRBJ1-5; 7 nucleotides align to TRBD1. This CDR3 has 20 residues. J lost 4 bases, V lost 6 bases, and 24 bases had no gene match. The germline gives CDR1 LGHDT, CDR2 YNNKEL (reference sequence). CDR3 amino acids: CASRIGPGSGGVVGNQPQHF. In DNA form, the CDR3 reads TGTGCCAGCAGAATAGGGCCGGGGTCAGGGGGTGTGGTTGGTAATCAGCCCCAGCATTTT.

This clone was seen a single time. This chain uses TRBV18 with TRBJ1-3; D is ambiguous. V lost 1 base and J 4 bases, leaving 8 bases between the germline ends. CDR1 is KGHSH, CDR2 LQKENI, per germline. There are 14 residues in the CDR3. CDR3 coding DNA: TGTGCCAGCTCACCACTTAATGCGGGAAACACCATATATTTT. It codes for CASSPLNAGNTIYF.

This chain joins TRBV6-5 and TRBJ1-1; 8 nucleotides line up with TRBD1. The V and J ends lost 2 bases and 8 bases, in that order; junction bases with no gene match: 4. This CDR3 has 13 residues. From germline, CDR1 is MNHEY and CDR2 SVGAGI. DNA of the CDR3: TGTGCCAGCAGTTACGGGCAGGGGGCGGAAGCTTTCTTT. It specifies CASSYGQGAEAFF.

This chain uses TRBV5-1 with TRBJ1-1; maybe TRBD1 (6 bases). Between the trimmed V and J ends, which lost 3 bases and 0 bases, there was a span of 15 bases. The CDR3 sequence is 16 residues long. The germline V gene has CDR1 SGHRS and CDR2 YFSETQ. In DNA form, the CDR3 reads TGCGCCAGCAGCTCCGGACAGCCCTACATGAACACTGAAGCTTTCTTT. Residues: CASSSGQPYMNTEAFF.

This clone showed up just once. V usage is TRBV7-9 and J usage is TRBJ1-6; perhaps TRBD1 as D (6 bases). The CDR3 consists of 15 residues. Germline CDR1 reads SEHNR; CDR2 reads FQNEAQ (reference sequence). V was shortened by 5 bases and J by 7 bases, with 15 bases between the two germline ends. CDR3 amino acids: CASSPRQAGNSPLHF. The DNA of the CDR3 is TGTGCCAGCAGCCCCCGACAGGCAGGGAATTCACCCCTCCACTTT.

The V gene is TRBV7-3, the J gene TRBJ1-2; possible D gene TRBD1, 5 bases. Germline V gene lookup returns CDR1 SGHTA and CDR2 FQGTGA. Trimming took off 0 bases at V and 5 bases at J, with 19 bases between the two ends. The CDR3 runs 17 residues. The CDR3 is CASSLTPLQGPRYGYTF. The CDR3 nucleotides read TGTGCCAGCAGCTTAACACCGCTTCAGGGACCTCGGTATGGCTACACCTTC. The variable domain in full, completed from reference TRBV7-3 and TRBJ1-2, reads GAGVSQTPSNKVTEKGKYVELRCDPISGHTALYWYRQSLGQGPEFLIYFQGTGAADDSGLPNDRFFAVRPEGSVSTLKIQRTERGDSAVYLCASSLTPLQGPRYGYTFGSGTRLTVV.

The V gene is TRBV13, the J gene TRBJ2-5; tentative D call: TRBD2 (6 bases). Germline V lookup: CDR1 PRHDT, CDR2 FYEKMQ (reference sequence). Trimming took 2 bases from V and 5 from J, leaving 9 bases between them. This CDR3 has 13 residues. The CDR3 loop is CASSLWGRETQYF. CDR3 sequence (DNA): TGTGCCAGCAGCTTATGGGGGAGGGAGACCCAGTACTTC.

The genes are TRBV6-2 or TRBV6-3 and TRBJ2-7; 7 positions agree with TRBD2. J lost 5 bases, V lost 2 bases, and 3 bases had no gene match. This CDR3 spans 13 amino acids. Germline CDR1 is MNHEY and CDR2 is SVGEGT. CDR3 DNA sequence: TGTGCCAGCAGTTACAGGGACTACGACGAGCAGTACGTC. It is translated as CASSYRDYDEQYV.

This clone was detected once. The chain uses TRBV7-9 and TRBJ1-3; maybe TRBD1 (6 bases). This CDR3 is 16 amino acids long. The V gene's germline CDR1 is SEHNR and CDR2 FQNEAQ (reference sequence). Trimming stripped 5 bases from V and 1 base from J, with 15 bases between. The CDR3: CASSPLDRWSGNTIYF. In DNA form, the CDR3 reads TGTGCCAGCAGCCCATTGGACAGATGGTCTGGAAACACCATATATTTT.

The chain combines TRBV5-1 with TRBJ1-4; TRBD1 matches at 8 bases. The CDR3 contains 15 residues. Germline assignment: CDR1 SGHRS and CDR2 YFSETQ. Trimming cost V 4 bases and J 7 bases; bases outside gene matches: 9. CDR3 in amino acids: CASSLDRDRGEKLFF. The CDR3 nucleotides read TGCGCCAGCAGCCTGGACAGGGACAGAGGTGAAAAACTGTTTTTT.

CDR3 sequence: CASSLVSYNSPLHF. Here the CDR3 DNA reads TGTGCCAGCAGTTTGGTCTCCTATAATTCACCCCTCCACTTT. J is TRBJ1-6 and V is TRBV27, with D uncertain. This CDR3 has 14 residues. Trimming removed 3 bases from V and 0 bases from J, with 3 bases in between. Germline CDR1 and CDR2: MNHEY and SMNVEV (reference sequence).

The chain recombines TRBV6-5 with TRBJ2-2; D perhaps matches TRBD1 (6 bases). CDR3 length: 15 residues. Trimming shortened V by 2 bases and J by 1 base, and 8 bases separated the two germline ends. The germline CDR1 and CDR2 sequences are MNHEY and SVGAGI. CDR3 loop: CASSYEQGNTGELFF. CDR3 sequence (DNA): TGTGCCAGCAGTTACGAACAGGGGAACACCGGGGAGCTGTTTTTT.

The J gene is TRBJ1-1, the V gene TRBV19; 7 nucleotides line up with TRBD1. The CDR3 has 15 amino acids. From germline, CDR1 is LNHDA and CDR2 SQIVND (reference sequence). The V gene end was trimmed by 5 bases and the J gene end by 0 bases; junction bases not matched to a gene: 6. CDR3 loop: CASSFQTGLNTEAFF. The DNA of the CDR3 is TGTGCCAGTAGTTTCCAGACAGGGTTGAACACTGAAGCTTTCTTT.

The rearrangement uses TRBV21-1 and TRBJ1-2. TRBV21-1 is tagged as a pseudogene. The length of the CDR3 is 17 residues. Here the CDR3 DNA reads TGTGCCAGCAGCAAAATAACGGGGAGAGTCATGAAGTATGGCTACACCTTC. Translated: CASSKITGRVMKYGYTF.

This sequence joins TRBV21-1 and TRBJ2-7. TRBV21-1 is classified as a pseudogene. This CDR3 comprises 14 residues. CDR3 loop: CASSKDAPTHEQYV. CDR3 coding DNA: TGTGCCAGCAGCAAAGACGCACCCACGCACGAGCAGTACGTC.

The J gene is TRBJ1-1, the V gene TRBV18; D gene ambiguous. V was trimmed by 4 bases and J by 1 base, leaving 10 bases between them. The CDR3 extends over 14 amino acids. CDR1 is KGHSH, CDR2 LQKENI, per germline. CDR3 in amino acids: CASSRSRENTEAFF. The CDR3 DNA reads TGTGCCAGCTCACGAAGCAGAGAGAACACTGAAGCTTTCTTT.

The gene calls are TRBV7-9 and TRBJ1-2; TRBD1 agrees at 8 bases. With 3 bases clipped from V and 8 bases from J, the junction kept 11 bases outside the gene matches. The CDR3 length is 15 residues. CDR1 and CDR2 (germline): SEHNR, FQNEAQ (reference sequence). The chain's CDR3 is CASSFSVQGAEGYTF. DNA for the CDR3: TGTGCCAGCAGCTTTAGCGTTCAGGGGGCGGAAGGCTACACCTTC.

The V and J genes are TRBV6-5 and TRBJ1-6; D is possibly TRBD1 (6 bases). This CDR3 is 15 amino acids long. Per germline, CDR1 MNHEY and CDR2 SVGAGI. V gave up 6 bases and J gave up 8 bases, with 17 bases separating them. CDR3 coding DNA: TGTGCCAGCAGCTCTTTGGGGGGGCTCGATTCACCCCTCCACTTT. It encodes CASSSLGGLDSPLHF.

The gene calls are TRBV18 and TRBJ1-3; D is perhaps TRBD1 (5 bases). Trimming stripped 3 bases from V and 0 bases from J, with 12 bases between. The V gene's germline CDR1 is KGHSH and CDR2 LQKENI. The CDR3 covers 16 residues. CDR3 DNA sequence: TGTGCCAGCTCACCTAGGGACGGAGCCTCTGGAAACACCATATATTTT. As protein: CASSPRDGASGNTIYF.

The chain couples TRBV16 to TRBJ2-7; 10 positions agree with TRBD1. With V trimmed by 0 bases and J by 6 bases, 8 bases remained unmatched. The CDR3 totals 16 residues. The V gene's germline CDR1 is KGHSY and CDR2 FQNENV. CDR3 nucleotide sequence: TGTGCCAGCAGCCAATCTTCTGACAGGGGGCTAGGCGAGCAGTACTTC. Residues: CASSQSSDRGLGEQYF.

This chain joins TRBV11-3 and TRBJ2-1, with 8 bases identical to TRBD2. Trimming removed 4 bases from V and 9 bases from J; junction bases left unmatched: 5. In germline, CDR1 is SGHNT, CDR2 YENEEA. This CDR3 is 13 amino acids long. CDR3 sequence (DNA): TGTGCCAGCAGCTGGACCGGGGGGGGTGAGCAGTTCTTC. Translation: CASSWTGGGEQFF.

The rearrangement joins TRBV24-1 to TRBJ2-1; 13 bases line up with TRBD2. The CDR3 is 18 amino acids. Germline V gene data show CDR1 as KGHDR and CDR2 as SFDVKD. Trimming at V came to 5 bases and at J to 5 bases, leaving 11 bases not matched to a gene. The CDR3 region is CATSGGLAGVYENNEQFF. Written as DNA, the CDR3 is TGTGCCACCAGTGGCGGACTAGCGGGAGTTTACGAGAACAATGAGCAGTTCTTC.